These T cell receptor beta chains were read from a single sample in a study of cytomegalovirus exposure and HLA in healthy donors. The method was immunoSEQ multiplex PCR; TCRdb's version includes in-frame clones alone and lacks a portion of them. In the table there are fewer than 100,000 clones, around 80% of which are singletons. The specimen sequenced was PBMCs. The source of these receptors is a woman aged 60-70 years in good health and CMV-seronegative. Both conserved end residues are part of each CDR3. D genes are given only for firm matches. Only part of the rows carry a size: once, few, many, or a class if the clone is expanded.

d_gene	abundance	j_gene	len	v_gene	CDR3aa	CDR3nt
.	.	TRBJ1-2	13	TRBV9	CASSNFQGHGYTF	TGTGCCAGCAGTAATTTTCAGGGTCATGGCTACACCTTC
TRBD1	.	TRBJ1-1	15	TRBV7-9	CASSSPGQGRTEAFF	TGTGCCAGCAGCTCTCCAGGACAGGGGCGCACTGAAGCTTTCTTT
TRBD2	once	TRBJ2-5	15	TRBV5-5	CASSLGLAGVETQYF	TGTGCCAGCAGCTTAGGACTAGCGGGAGTGGAGACCCAGTACTTC
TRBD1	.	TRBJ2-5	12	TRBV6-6	CASSPQGETQYF	TGTGCCAGCAGTCCACAGGGGGAGACCCAGTACTTC
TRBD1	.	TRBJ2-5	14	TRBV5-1	CASSPDRGRETQYF	TGCGCCAGCAGCCCAGACAGGGGGCGAGAGACCCAGTACTTC
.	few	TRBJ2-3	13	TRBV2	CASTVDTPDTQYF	TGTGCCAGCACCGTGGACACCCCAGATACGCAGTATTTT
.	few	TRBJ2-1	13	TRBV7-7	CASSLSVANEQFF	TGTGCCAGCAGCTTATCCGTAGCCAATGAGCAGTTCTTC
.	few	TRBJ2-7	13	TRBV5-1	CASSFGDSEKQYF	TGCGCCAGCAGCTTTGGGGACTCGGAGAAGCAGTACTTC
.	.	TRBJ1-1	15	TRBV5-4	CASSLDAQMNTEAFF	TGTGCCAGCAGCTTGGATGCTCAGATGAACACTGAAGCTTTCTTT
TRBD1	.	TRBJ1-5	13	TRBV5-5	CARKQQGNQPQHF	TGTGCCAGAAAACAACAGGGGAATCAGCCCCAGCATTTT
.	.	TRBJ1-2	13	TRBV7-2	CASSSDSAYGYTF	TGTGCCAGCAGCTCGGACAGCGCCTATGGCTACACCTTC
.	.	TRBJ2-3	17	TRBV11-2	CASSSEPLPLATDTQYF	TGTGCCAGCAGCTCCGAACCCCTTCCACTAGCAACAGATACGCAGTATTTT
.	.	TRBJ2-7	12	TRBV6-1	CASSEVGDTHLF	TGTGCCAGCAGTGAAGTGGGGGACACTCACCTCTTC
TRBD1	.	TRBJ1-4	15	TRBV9	CASSTRTGSNEKLFF	TGTGCCAGCAGCACCCGGACAGGGTCTAATGAAAAACTGTTTTTT
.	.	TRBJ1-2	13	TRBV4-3	CASSQEGGDGYTF	TGCGCCAGCAGCCAAGAAGGGGGGGATGGCTACACCTTC
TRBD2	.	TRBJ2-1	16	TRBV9	CASSASGVYSYNEQFF	TGTGCCAGCAGCGCTAGCGGGGTCTACTCCTACAATGAGCAGTTCTTC
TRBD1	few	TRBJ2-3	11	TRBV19	CATDRGDTQYF	TGTGCCACAGACAGGGGGGATACGCAGTATTTT
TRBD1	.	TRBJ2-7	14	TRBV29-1	CSVEGGDRFYEQYF	TGCAGCGTTGAAGGGGGGGACAGGTTCTACGAGCAGTACTTC
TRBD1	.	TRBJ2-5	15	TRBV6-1	CASSVNRGLVETQYF	TGTGCCAGCAGTGTGAACAGGGGGCTAGTGGAGACCCAGTACTTC
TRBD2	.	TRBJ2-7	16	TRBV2	CASSLRRGRTSYEQYF	TGTGCCAGCAGCTTGAGGCGGGGGAGAACATCCTACGAGCAGTACTTC
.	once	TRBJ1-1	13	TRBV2	CASGGLLNTEAFF	TGTGCCAGCGGTGGGCTTTTGAACACTGAAGCTTTCTTT
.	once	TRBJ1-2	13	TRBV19	CASSIQGSYGYTF	TGTGCCAGTAGTATACAGGGTTCCTATGGCTACACCTTC
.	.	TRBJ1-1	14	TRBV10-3	CAISESLGQSPAFF	TGTGCCATCAGTGAGTCTCTGGGGCAGTCACCAGCTTTCTTT
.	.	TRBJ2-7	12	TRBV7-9	CASSLGDYEQYF	TGTGCCAGCAGCTTAGGAGACTACGAGCAGTACTTC
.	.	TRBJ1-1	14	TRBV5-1	CASSFGGPNTEAFF	TGCGCCAGCAGCTTCGGGGGGCCGAACACTGAAGCTTTCTTT
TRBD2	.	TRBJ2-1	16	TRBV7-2	CASSLAVSGGYNEQFF	TGTGCCAGCAGCTTAGCGGTCAGCGGGGGTTACAATGAGCAGTTCTTC
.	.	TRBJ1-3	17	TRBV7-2	CASSPLMARGDGNTIYF	TGTGCCAGCAGCCCTCTAATGGCCCGCGGGGATGGAAACACCATATATTTT
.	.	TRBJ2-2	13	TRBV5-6	CASRKTVTGELFF	TGTGCCAGCAGGAAGACAGTTACCGGGGAGCTGTTTTTT
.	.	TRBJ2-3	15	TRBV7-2	CASSLALNPEGTQYF	TGTGCCAGCAGCTTAGCGTTAAACCCGGAGGGAACGCAGTATTTT
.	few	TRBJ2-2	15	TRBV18	CASSTGTPYTGELFF	TGTGCCAGCTCAACCGGGACACCTTACACCGGGGAGCTGTTTTTT
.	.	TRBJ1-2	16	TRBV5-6	CASSYLPITANYGYTF	TGTGCCAGCAGCTACCTCCCTATAACAGCTAACTATGGCTACACCTTC
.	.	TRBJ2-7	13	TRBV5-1	CASRRSPRAEQYF	TGCGCCAGCAGGAGGTCCCCCAGGGCCGAGCAGTACTTC
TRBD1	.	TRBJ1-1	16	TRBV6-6	CASSYSAGGESAEAFF	TGTGCCAGCAGTTACTCAGCAGGGGGCGAATCTGCTGAAGCTTTCTTT
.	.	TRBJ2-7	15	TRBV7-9	CASSLERQGPHEQYF	TGTGCCAGCAGCTTAGAGAGGCAGGGGCCCCACGAGCAGTACTTC
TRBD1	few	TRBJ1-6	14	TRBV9	CASRGGQGPSPLHF	TGTGCCAGCAGGGGAGGACAGGGGCCCTCACCCCTCCACTTT
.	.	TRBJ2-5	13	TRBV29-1	CSVDGQGDETQYF	TGCAGCGTTGACGGGCAGGGCGACGAGACCCAGTACTTC
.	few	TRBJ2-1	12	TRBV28	CASSLTSNEQFF	TGTGCCAGCAGTTTGACTTCCAATGAGCAGTTCTTC
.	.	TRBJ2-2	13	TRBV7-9	CASSPLRAGELFF	.
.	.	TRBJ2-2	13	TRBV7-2	CASSLASSGELFF	TGTGCCAGCAGCTTGGCTAGTTCCGGGGAGCTGTTTTTT
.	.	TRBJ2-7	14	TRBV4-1	CASSQDRGSYEQYF	TGCGCCAGCAGCCAAGACAGGGGTTCCTACGAGCAGTACTTC
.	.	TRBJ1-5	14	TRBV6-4	CASREGSFNQPQHF	TGTGCCAGCAGGGAGGGGTCTTTTAATCAGCCCCAGCATTTT
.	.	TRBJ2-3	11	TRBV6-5	CASSPGDTQYF	TGTGCCAGCAGCCCGGGAGATACGCAGTATTTT
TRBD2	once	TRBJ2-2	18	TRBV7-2	CASSSRGSGGVNTGELFF	TGTGCCAGCAGCTCGCGAGGTAGCGGGGGGGTGAACACCGGGGAGCTGTTTTTT
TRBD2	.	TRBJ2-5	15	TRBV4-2	CASSRSSGGGETQYF	TGTGCCAGCAGTCGCTCTAGCGGGGGTGGAGAGACCCAGTACTTC
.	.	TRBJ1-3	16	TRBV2	CASSGRGGFSGNTIYF	TGTGCCAGCAGTGGCCGCGGGGGGTTCTCTGGAAACACCATATATTTT
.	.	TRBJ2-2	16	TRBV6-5	CASSYFGLRGTGELFF	TGTGCCAGCAGTTACTTTGGCCTTAGGGGCACCGGGGAGCTGTTTTTT
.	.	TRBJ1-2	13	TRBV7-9	CASADSYFYGYTF	TGTGCCAGTGCGGACAGTTACTTCTATGGCTACACCTTC
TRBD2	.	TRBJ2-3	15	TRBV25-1	CASSLAGVGTDTQYF	TGTGCCAGCAGCCTAGCGGGAGTTGGGACAGATACGCAGTATTTT
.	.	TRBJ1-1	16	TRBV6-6	CASSYSPGGRNTEAFF	TGTGCCAGCAGTTACTCCCCTGGGGGGAGGAACACTGAAGCTTTCTTT
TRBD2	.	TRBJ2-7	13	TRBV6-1	CASRETSGYEQYF	TGTGCCAGCAGAGAGACTAGCGGCTACGAGCAGTACTTC
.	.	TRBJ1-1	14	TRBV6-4	CASSDGGYGTEAFF	TGTGCCAGCAGTGACGGCGGATACGGCACTGAAGCTTTCTTT
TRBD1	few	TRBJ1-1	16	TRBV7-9	CASSLGQGLGNTEAFF	TGTGCCAGCAGCTTAGGACAGGGGTTAGGGAACACTGAAGCTTTCTTT
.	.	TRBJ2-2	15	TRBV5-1	CASSPPGTNTGELFF	TGCGCCAGCAGTCCTCCGGGGACGAACACCGGGGAGCTGTTTTTT
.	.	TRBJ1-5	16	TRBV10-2	CASKEGTGNSNQPQHF	TGCGCCAGCAAGGAAGGAACAGGCAATAGCAATCAGCCCCAGCATTTT
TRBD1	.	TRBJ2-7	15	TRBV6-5	CASSLRDRGSHEQYF	TGTGCCAGCAGCCTCCGGGACAGGGGGAGCCACGAGCAGTACTTC
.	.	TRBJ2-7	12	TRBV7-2	CASSNTGGEQYF	TGTGCCAGCAGCAACACTGGGGGGGAGCAGTACTTC
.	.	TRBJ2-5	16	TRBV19	CASSISSARGQETQYF	TGTGCCAGTAGTATAAGTTCGGCCCGAGGTCAAGAGACCCAGTACTTC
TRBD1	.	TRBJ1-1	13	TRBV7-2	CASSPGQYTEAFF	TGTGCCAGCAGCCCGGGACAGTACACTGAAGCTTTCTTT
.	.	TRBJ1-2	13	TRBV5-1	CATADPEGYGYTF	TGCGCCACCGCAGACCCCGAGGGCTATGGCTACACCTTC
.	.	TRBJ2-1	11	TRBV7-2	CASRGFNEQFF	TGTGCCAGCAGGGGCTTCAATGAGCAGTTCTTC